This T cell receptor beta chain was recovered during a study of T cell clonality in common variable immunodeficiency. Profiled with immunoSEQ multiplex PCR; TCRdb holds only in-frame clones, not every one. The sample has tens of thousands of clones, none seen only once. This CDR3 comprises 16 residues. CDR1 is SGHRS, CDR2 YFSETQ, per germline. V lost 1 base and J lost 2; bases outside the gene matches: 4. This clone was counted ten times or more. The read ends 3 residues early relative to the CDR3; the germline J gene fills the gap. The chain links TRBV5-1 to TRBJ2-2; 8 nucleotides line up with TRBD2. Sequencing was performed on peripheral blood mononuclear cells. The receptor was isolated from a person aged 18 to 75 in good health. The CDR3 region is CASSLRSGRNTGELFF. Partial CDR3 DNA: TGCGCCAGCAGCTTGCGAAGCGGGAGAAACACCGGGGAG.